The subject of this entry is one T cell receptor beta chain. The source of the sample is a study of glioma-infiltrating T cells after dendritic cell vaccination. Looking at the study overall: At biweekly intervals, patients got three intradermal dendritic cell vaccine injections.

Germline V gives CDR1 MDHEN, CDR2 SYDVKM. The trim removed 6 bases at V and 2 bases at J, leaving 4 bases unmatched. The CDR3 runs to 13 residues. The time point here: after dendritic cell vaccination, including at tumor progression/relapse. None of the glioblastoma patients had an isocitrate dehydrogenase mutation. Here immunoSEQ multiplex PCR was the method, and the copy in TCRdb shows in-frame clones only, minus some. Of about 50,000 clones listed, about nine tenths are singletons. The chain combines TRBV28 with TRBJ2-7, with 7 bases aligning to TRBD2. The sample was blood, taken after dendritic cell vaccination. This receptor was obtained from a human donor with glioblastoma. CDR3 in amino acids: CASRESGTYEQYF. The DNA of the CDR3 is TGTGCCAGCAGAGAAAGCGGGACCTACGAGCAGTACTTC.